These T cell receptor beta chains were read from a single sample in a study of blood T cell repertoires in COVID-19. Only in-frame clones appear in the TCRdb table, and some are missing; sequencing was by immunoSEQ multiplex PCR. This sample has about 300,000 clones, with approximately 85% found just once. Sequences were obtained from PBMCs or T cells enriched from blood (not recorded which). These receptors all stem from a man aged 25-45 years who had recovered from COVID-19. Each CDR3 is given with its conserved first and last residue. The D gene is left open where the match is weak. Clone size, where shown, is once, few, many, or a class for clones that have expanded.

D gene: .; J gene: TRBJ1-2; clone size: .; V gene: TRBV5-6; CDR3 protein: CASSSTLLYGYTF; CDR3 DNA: TGTGCCAGCAGCTCTACTCTCCTCTATGGCTACACCTTC
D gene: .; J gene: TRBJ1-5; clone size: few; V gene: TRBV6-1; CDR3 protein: CASSDGPYVNQPQHF; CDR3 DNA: TGTGCCAGCAGTGACGGTCCATACGTCAATCAGCCCCAGCATTTT
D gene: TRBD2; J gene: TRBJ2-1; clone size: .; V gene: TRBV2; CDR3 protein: CASTLQRGAYNEQFF; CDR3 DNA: TGTGCCAGCACCCTGCAGCGGGGGGCCTACAATGAGCAGTTCTTC
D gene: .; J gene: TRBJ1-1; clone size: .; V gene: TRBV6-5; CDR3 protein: CASRRSRINTEAFF; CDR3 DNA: TGTGCCAGCAGAAGGAGCCGAATTAACACTGAAGCTTTCTTT
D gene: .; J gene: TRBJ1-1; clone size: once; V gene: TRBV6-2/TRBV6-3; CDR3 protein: CASSYPPAGNTEAFF; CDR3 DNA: TGTGCCAGCAGTTACCCCCCGGCGGGGAACACTGAAGCTTTCTTT
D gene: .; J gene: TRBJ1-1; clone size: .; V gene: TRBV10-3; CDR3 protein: CAIKGLTNTEAFF; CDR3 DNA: TGTGCCATCAAAGGTTTGACAAACACTGAAGCTTTCTTT
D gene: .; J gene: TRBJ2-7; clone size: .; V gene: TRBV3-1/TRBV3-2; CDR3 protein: CASSQATVSYEQYF; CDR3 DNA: TGTGCCAGCAGCCAAGCCACGGTTTCCTACGAGCAGTACTTC
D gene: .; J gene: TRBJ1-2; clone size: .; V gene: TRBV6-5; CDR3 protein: CASYRDNYGYTF; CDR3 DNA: TGTGCCAGTTACCGCGATAACTATGGCTACACCTTC
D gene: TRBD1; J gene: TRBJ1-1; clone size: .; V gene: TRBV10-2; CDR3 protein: CASTERTGLTEAFF; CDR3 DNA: TGCGCCAGCACCGAACGGACAGGGCTGACTGAAGCTTTCTTT
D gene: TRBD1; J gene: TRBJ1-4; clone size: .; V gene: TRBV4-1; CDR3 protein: CASSAQTGTNEKLFF; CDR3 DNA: TGCGCCAGCAGCGCACAGACAGGGACTAATGAAAAACTGTTTTTT
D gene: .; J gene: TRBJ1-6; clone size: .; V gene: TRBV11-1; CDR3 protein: CASSPSDDGSPLHF; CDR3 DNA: TGTGCCAGCAGCCCGAGCGATGACGGTTCACCCCTCCACTTT
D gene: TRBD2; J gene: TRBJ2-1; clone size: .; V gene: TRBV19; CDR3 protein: CASSIKRDSYNEQFF; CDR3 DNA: TGTGCCAGTAGTATAAAGCGGGACTCCTACAATGAGCAGTTCTTC
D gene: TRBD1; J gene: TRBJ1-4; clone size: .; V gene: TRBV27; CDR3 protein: CASGTGVRVNEKLFF; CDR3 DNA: TGTGCCAGCGGGACAGGGGTCCGCGTTAATGAAAAACTGTTTTTT
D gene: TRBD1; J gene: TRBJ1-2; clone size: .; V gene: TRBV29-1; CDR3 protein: CSVEQIGGQRNYGYTF; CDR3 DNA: TGCAGCGTTGAACAGATTGGGGGACAGCGTAACTATGGCTACACCTTC
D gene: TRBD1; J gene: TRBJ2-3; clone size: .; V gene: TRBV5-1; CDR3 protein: CASTSGGQSTDTQYF; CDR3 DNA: TGCGCCAGCACCTCAGGGGGACAGAGCACAGATACGCAGTATTTT
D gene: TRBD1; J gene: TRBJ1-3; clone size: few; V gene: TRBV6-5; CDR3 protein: CASRPGTGTGNTIYF; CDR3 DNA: TGTGCCAGCAGACCCGGGACAGGGACGGGAAACACCATATATTTT
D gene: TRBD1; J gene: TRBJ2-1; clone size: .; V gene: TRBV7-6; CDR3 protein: CASSSPGQGYNEQFF; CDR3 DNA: TGTGCCAGCAGCTCACCGGGACAGGGATACAATGAGCAGTTCTTC
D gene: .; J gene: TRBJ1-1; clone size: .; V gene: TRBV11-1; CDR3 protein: CASSLSATGTEAFF; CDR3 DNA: TGTGCCAGCAGCTTAAGTGCCACGGGCACTGAAGCTTTCTTT
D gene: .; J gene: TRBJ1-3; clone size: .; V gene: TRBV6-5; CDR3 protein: CASRTGLGNTIYF; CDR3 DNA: TGTGCCAGCAGAACAGGGCTCGGAAACACCATATATTTT
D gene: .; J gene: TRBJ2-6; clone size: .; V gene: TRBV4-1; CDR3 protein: CASSQVQEFSGANVLTF; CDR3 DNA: TGCGCCAGCAGCCAAGTACAGGAGTTCTCTGGGGCCAACGTCCTGACTTTC
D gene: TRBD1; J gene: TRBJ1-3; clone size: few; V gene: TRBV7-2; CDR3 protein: CASTRQGSGNTIYF; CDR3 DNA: TGTGCCAGCACTCGACAGGGCTCTGGAAACACCATATATTTT
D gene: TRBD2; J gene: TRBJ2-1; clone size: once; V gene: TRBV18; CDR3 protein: CASSPSGGAYEQFF; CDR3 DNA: TGTGCCAGCTCACCAAGCGGGGGGGCTTATGAGCAGTTCTTC
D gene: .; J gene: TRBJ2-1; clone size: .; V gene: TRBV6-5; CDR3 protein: CASGAYNEQFF; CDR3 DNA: TGTGCCAGCGGGGCTTACAATGAGCAGTTCTTC
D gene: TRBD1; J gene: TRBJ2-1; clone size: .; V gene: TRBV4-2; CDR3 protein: CASSQIGHRGPEDEQFF; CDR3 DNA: TGTGCCAGCAGCCAAATCGGACACAGGGGGCCTGAAGATGAGCAGTTCTTC
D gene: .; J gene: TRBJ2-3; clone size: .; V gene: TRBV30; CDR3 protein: CAWSQGSDTQYF; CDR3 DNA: TGTGCCTGGAGTCAGGGGTCGGATACGCAGTATTTT
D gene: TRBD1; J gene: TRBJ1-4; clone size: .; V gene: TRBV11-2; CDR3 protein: CASGDRGATNEKLFF; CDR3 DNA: TGTGCCAGCGGCGACAGGGGCGCAACTAATGAAAAACTGTTTTTT
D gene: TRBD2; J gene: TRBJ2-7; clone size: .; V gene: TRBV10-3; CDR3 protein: CAISERERGVVLGSYEQYF; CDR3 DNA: TGTGCCATCAGTGAGAGGGAGCGGGGGGTTGTGTTGGGGTCCTACGAGCAGTACTTC
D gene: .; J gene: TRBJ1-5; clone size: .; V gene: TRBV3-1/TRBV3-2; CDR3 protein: CASSQGEGVLPQHF; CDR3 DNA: TGTGCCAGCAGCCAAGGAGAGGGTGTTCTGCCCCAGCATTTT
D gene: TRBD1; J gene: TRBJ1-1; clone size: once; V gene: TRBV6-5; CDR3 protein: CASRRDRLNTEAFF; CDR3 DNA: TGTGCCAGCAGGAGGGACAGGTTAAACACTGAAGCTTTCTTT
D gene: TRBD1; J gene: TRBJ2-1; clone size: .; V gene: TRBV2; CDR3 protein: CASRERTGGQVLGNEQFF; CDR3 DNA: TGTGCCAGCAGGGAAAGGACAGGGGGACAGGTGCTGGGGAATGAGCAGTTCTTC
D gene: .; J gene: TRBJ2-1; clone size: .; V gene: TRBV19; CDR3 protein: CASSAPDRSYNEQFF; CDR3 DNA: TGTGCCAGTAGCGCCCCTGATCGGTCCTACAATGAGCAGTTCTTC
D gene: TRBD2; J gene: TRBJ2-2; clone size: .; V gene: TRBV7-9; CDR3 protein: CASSHVLAGATPGELFF; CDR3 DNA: TGTGCCAGCAGCCACGTGTTAGCGGGGGCCACTCCCGGGGAGCTGTTTTTT
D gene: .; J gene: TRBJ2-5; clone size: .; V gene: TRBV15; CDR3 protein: CAPGEEEYF; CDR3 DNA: TGTGCCCCCGGGGAGGAGGAGTACTTC